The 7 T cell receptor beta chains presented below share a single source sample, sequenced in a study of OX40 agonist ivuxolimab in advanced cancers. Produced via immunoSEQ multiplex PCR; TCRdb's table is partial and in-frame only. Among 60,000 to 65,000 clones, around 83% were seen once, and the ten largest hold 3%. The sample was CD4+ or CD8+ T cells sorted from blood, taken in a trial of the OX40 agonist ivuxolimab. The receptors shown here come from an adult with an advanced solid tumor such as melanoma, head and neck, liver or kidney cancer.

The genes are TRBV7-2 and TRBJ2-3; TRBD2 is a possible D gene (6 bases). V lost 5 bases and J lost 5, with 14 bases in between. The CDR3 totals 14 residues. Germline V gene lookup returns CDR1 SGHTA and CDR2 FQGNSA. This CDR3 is CASSNRDFGDTQYF. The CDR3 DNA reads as TGTGCCAGCAGCAACCGGGACTTTGGAGATACGCAGTATTTT.

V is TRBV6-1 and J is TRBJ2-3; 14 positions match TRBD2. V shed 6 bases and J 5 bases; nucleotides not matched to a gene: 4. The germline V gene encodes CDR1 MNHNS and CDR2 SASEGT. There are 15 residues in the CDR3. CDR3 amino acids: CASRTSGGAGDTQYF. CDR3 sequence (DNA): TGTGCCAGCAGGACTAGCGGGGGGGCAGGAGATACGCAGTATTTT.

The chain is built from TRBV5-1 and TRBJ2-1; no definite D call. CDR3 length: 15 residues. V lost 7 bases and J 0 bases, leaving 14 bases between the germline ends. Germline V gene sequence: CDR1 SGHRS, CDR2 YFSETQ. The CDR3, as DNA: TGCGCCAGCCGTCCTCGGCACCTCTCCTACAATGAGCAGTTCTTC. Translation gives CASRPRHLSYNEQFF.

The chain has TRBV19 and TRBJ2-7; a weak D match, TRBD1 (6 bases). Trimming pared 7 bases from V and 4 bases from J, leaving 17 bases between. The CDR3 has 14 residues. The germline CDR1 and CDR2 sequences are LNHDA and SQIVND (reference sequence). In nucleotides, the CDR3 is TGTGCCAGTACCAGGGACGGAACAGGGTACGAGCAGTACTTC. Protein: CASTRDGTGYEQYF.

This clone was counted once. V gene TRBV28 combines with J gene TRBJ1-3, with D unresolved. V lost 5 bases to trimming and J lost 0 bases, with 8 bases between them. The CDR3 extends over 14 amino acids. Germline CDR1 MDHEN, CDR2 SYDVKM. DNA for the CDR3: TGTGCCAGCAGTGAGACCCGCTCTGGAAACACCATATATTTT. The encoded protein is CASSETRSGNTIYF.

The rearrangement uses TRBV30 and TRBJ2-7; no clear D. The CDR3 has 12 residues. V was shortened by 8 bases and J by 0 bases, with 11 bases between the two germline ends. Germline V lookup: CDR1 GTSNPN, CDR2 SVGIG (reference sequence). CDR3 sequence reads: CAGARSSYEQYF. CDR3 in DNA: TGTGCCGGAGCGCGGTCCTCCTACGAGCAGTACTTC.

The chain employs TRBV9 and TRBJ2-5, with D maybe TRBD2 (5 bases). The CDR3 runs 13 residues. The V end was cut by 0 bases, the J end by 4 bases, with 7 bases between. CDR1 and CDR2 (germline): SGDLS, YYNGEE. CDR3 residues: CASSVGGGETQYF. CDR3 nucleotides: TGTGCCAGCAGCGTAGGAGGAGGAGAGACCCAGTACTTC.